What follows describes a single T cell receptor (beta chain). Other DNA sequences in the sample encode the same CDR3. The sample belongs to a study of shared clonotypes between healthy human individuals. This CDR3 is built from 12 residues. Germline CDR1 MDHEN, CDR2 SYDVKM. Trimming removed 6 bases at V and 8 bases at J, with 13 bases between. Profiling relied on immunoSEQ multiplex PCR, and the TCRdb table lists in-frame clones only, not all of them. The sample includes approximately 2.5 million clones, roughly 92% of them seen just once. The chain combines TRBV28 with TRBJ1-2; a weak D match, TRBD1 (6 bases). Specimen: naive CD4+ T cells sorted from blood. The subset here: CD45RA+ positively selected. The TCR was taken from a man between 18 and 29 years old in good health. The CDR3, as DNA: TGTGCCAGCAGCTTAGGGGGAGGGGGCTACACCTTC. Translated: CASSLGGGGYTF.